This section outlines one T cell receptor beta chain sequence together with its context. Its antigen remains unidentified. The sample belongs to a study of beta chain features in type 1 diabetes. As every portion of the isolated RNA was reverse transcribed, the sequencing read expressed TCRB transcripts. Measured with immunoSEQ multiplex PCR; TCRdb has only the in-frame clones, and not every one. The table has roughly 150,000 clones, 6.5% to 8.5% seen once. The study, taken as a whole, reports: VDJ junctions sequenced from type 1 diabetes patients showed fewer insertions and more deletions. Naive, central memory and Treg TCRB repertoires seemed to resemble each other more closely in patients than they did in healthy donors. Type 1 diabetes patients had TCRB CDR3s that were shorter (moderately but significantly so) in all four CD4+ subsets. The influence of HLA type on TCRB rearrangement stayed undetermined.

The germline V gene encodes CDR1 SGDLS and CDR2 YYNGEE. This CDR3 spans 15 amino acids. The ends lost 4 bases at V and 3 bases at J; junction bases unmatched: 9. Input material: central memory CD4+ T cells from blood. The rearrangement uses TRBV9 and TRBJ1-1, with 7 bases that match TRBD1. This sequence was found in a woman younger than 35 with type 1 diabetes. The CDR3 sequence is CASSPLTGSDTEAFF. The CDR3 DNA reads TGTGCCAGCAGCCCTTTGACAGGGTCGGACACTGAAGCTTTCTTT.